Below are 24 T cell receptor beta chains sequenced from a single sample in a study of blood T cell repertoires in COVID-19. Data came from immunoSEQ multiplex PCR; TCRdb stores just in-frame clones and leaves some out. The repertoire includes more than 400,000 clones, 75% to 90% of them detected once, and approximately 2.9% sits in the top ten. The sample comprised peripheral blood. All receptors come from a human donor in a cohort sampled during active COVID-19.

V is TRBV4-3 and J is TRBJ1-5; D is uncertain. V lost 0 bases to trimming and J lost 2 bases, with 8 bases between them. The CDR3 runs 15 residues. Germline CDR1 and CDR2: LGHNA and YSLEER. CDR3 residues: CASSQDSGRNQPQHF. Written as DNA, the CDR3 is TGCGCCAGCAGCCAAGATTCAGGTCGCAATCAGCCCCAGCATTTT.

The chain has TRBV5-8 and TRBJ1-2; 7 bases match TRBD1. The V gene's germline CDR1 is SGHTS and CDR2 YDEGEE. The trim removed 1 base at V and 5 bases at J, leaving 11 bases unmatched. The CDR3 is made up of 16 amino acids. The CDR3 nucleotides are TGTGCCAGCAGCTTGCTGGGGAGACAGGGTGAATATGGCTACACCTTC. This gives the protein CASSLLGRQGEYGYTF.

The V gene is TRBV12-5, the J gene TRBJ1-1, with 8 bases identical to TRBD1. This CDR3 spans 15 amino acids. V lost 1 base, J lost 0 bases, and 1 base stayed unmatched. The V gene's germline CDR1 is LGHNT and CDR2 FRNRAP. For the CDR3, the DNA is TGTGCTAGTGGTTTGGGACAGGGGCTGAACACTGAAGCTTTCTTT. Translating it yields CASGLGQGLNTEAFF.

V and J are TRBV3-1 (or the pseudogene TRBV3-2) and TRBJ2-5; D is possibly TRBD2 (6 bases). Trimming shortened V by 6 bases and J by 2 bases, and 13 bases separated the two germline ends. Per the germline V gene, CDR1 is LGHDT and CDR2 is YNNKEL (reference sequence). CDR3 size: 14 residues. The CDR3 DNA sequence: TGTGCCAGCAGTCTAGCGCGCCTTCAAGAGACCCAGTACTTC. This codes for CASSLARLQETQYF.

This chain uses TRBV10-2 with TRBJ2-5; 7 nucleotides agree with TRBD2. CDR1 WSHSY and CDR2 SAAADI come from the germline V gene. V lost 4 bases and J lost 1; bases outside the gene matches: 9. The CDR3 runs to 16 residues. The CDR3 DNA is TGCGCCAGCAGTGTAGGTGGGATAGCGGGCCAAGAGACCCAGTACTTC. Translating gives CASSVGGIAGQETQYF.

This clone was detected once. The chain joins TRBV27 to TRBJ2-2; D may be TRBD1 (6 bases). The V and J ends lost 5 bases and 6 bases respectively, with 16 bases between them. The CDR3 totals 15 residues. The germline V gene encodes CDR1 MNHEY and CDR2 SMNVEV (reference sequence). Here the CDR3 DNA reads TGTGCCAGCAGTCTAACCCCTCAGGGGCCCGGGGAGCTGTTTTTT. This translates into CASSLTPQGPGELFF.

As concerns this clone: Within the sample, other DNA sequences also encode this same CDR3. This sequence joins TRBV29-1 and TRBJ1-1, with D possibly TRBD1 on 6 matching bases. Germline values: CDR1 SQVTM, CDR2 ANQGSEA. CDR3 size: 13 residues. V lost 3 bases and J lost 1, with 9 bases in between. The CDR3 loop is CSVEVQGNTEAFF. The CDR3 DNA sequence: TGCAGCGTTGAGGTACAGGGGAACACTGAAGCTTTCTTT.

This chain links TRBV15 with TRBJ1-1; D is uncertain. The CDR3 is made up of 13 amino acids. The germline V gene encodes CDR1 LNHNV and CDR2 YYDKDF (reference sequence). V dropped 1 base and J dropped 0 bases, with 3 bases sitting between them. The CDR3 DNA reads TGTGCCACCAGCAGAGTATTGAACACTGAAGCTTTCTTT. Amino acid sequence: CATSRVLNTEAFF.

In its sample, this clone was seen a few times. The chain is built from TRBV5-6 and TRBJ1-2; D is unclear. The V end was cut by 6 bases, the J end by 2 bases, with 11 bases between. In germline, CDR1 is SGHDT, CDR2 YYEEEE. The CDR3 covers 13 residues. The CDR3 sequence: CASNRGLNYGYTF. In DNA form, the CDR3 reads TGTGCCAGCAACCGCGGACTGAACTATGGCTACACCTTC.

The V and J genes are TRBV6-5 and TRBJ2-7; TRBD2 agrees at 7 bases. The trim removed 5 bases at V and 6 bases at J, leaving 13 bases unmatched. This CDR3 comprises 15 residues. Germline V gene data show CDR1 as MNHEY and CDR2 as SVGAGI. The CDR3 loop is CASSPGRERPREQYF. CDR3 sequence (DNA): TGTGCCAGCAGTCCCGGGCGGGAGCGACCGCGCGAGCAGTACTTC.

The chain carries TRBV2 and TRBJ1-2; D is possibly TRBD1 (5 bases). CDR3 length equals 15 residues. Per germline, CDR1 SNHLY and CDR2 FYNNEI. V lost 11 bases to trimming and J lost 4 bases, with 23 bases between them. CDR3 DNA sequence: TGTGCCGTCCCAAGTCGGACCAGGGCAGGCTATGGCTACACCTTC. Protein product: CAVPSRTRAGYGYTF.

This chain uses TRBV27 with TRBJ2-7; 8 nucleotides line up with TRBD1. This CDR3 comprises 16 residues. CDR1 and CDR2 (germline): MNHEY, SMNVEV (reference sequence). The V segment lost 0 bases and the J segment 0 bases; nucleotides outside the gene matches: 4. This chain's CDR3 is CASSLSGTGSSYEQYF. The DNA for the CDR3 is TGTGCCAGCAGTTTATCGGGGACAGGAAGCTCCTACGAGCAGTACTTC.

The chain combines TRBV7-2 with TRBJ1-6; a possible D gene is TRBD1 (6 bases). CDR1 and CDR2 from the germline V gene are SGHTA and FQGNSA. There are 17 residues in the CDR3. V was trimmed by 5 bases and J by 5 bases, leaving 19 bases between them. The CDR3 loop reads CASSPHGGGGDNSPLHF. CDR3 in DNA: TGTGCCAGCAGCCCGCATGGGGGGGGCGGTGATAATTCACCCCTCCACTTT.

The V call is TRBV4-1, the J call TRBJ2-5; D is possibly TRBD2 (5 bases). Germline V gene data show CDR1 as MGHRA and CDR2 as YSYEKL. With 1 base removed from V and 5 bases from J, the gap between germline ends came to 14 bases. CDR3 size: 15 residues. Here the CDR3 DNA reads TGCGCCAGCAGCCAAGTCGGGGTACCTCTGGAGACCCAGTACTTC. This sequence encodes CASSQVGVPLETQYF.

The chain combines TRBV9 with TRBJ1-1; 9 nucleotides agree with TRBD1. This CDR3 is 18 amino acids long. In germline, CDR1 is SGDLS, CDR2 YYNGEE. The junction had 12 bases not matched to a gene; V was cut back by 3 bases and J by 0 bases. The CDR3 DNA reads TGTGCCAGCAGCGGTGACAGGGGGACTTTCCAAATGAACACTGAAGCTTTCTTT. As protein: CASSGDRGTFQMNTEAFF.

This rearrangement joins TRBV5-6 to TRBJ1-5, with 7 bases identical to TRBD1. There are 18 residues in the CDR3. Per germline, CDR1 SGHDT and CDR2 YYEEEE. The J segment lost 5 bases and the V segment lost 2 bases, leaving 16 bases of the junction unmatched. CDR3: CASSFRTGPSPPHQPQHF. As DNA, the CDR3 is TGTGCCAGCAGCTTCCGGACAGGACCTTCCCCCCCTCATCAGCCCCAGCATTTT.

The rearrangement joins TRBV7-9 to TRBJ2-7, with 9 bases identical to TRBD2. There are 15 residues in the CDR3. V dropped 4 bases and J dropped 2; count of bases not matched to a gene: 6. The germline CDR1 and CDR2 sequences are SEHNR and FQNEAQ (reference sequence). CDR3 in amino acids: CASSYLAGMTYEQYF. The CDR3 nucleotides read TGTGCCAGCAGCTACCTAGCGGGAATGACCTACGAGCAGTACTTC. Together with reference TRBV7-9 and TRBJ2-7, the CDR3 gives the full variable domain: DTGVSQNPRHKITKRGQNVTFRCDPISEHNRLYWYRQTLGQGPEFLTYFQNEAQLEKSRLLSDRFSAERPKGSFSTLEIQRTEQGDSAMYLCASSYLAGMTYEQYFGPGTRLTVT.

The V call is TRBV28, the J call TRBJ2-2; 8 bases map to TRBD1. V was clipped by 6 bases and J by 4 bases; unmatched bases: 10. The CDR3 loop spans 16 amino acids. In germline, CDR1 is MDHEN, CDR2 SYDVKM. The CDR3 DNA reads as TGTGCCAGCAGCTCGAGACAGGGGCGAGGCACCGGGGAGCTGTTTTTT. Translated, it gives CASSSRQGRGTGELFF. Full variable domain (remainder filled in from reference TRBV28 and TRBJ2-2): DVKVTQSSRYLVKRTGEKVFLECVQDMDHENMFWYRQDPGLGLRLIYFSYDVKMKEKGDIPEGYSVSREKKERFSLILESASTNQTSMYLCASSSRQGRGTGELFFGEGSRLTVL.

The rearrangement links TRBV5-1 to TRBJ2-2; D not resolved. V dropped 2 bases and J dropped 1 base, with 6 bases sitting between them. The CDR3 consists of 14 residues. The germline V gene encodes CDR1 SGHRS and CDR2 YFSETQ. The CDR3 here is CASSLSLNTGELFF. The CDR3 DNA reads TGCGCCAGCAGCTTAAGCTTGAACACCGGGGAGCTGTTTTTT.

The chain couples TRBV9 to TRBJ1-5; possible D gene TRBD1, 5 bases. The ends were cut back, 0 bases at V and 5 bases at J, with 6 bases in the middle. Germline V gene data show CDR1 as SGDLS and CDR2 as YYNGEE. The CDR3 is 13 residues long. The CDR3 DNA is TGTGCCAGCAGCGTAGGACAGCATCAGCCCCAGCATTTT. This sequence encodes CASSVGQHQPQHF.

The rearrangement uses TRBV27 and TRBJ1-6; 8 nucleotides align to TRBD1. After removal of 2 bases from V and 10 bases from J, the junction contained 7 bases not matched to a gene. Germline loops: CDR1 MNHEY, CDR2 SMNVEV (reference sequence). CDR3 length: 15 residues. The CDR3 nucleotides are TGTGCCAGCAGTTTAAGGACAGGGTCTCAATCACCCCTCCACTTT. The encoded protein is CASSLRTGSQSPLHF.

This chain uses TRBV10-3 with TRBJ2-2, with 7 bases lining up with TRBD2. V trimming: 11 bases; J trimming: 4 bases; junction bases outside the gene matches: 4. This CDR3 region has 12 residues. Germline CDR1 ENHRY, CDR2 SYGVKD. The CDR3 nucleotides read TGTGCCTTTGGGGGGGGCACCGGGGAGCTGTTTTTT. Translating it yields CAFGGGTGELFF.

This clone has a single count. The genes are TRBV28 and TRBJ2-1; 12 nucleotides line up with TRBD2. The CDR3 has 15 residues. In germline, CDR1 is MDHEN, CDR2 SYDVKM. The V segment lost 10 bases and the J segment 1 base; nucleotides outside the gene matches: 5. In nucleotides, the CDR3 is TGTGCCATCCAGACTAGCGGGGGATCCTACAATGAGCAGTTCTTC. Residues: CAIQTSGGSYNEQFF.

The table lists this clone with a count of one. The chain employs TRBV6-5 and TRBJ1-1; the D is unclear. CDR3 length equals 11 residues. The germline V gene has CDR1 MNHEY and CDR2 SVGAGI. V was clipped by 2 bases and J by 8 bases, with 6 bases between them. Here the CDR3 reads CASSYAEEAFF. Written as DNA, the CDR3 is TGTGCCAGCAGTTACGCGGAAGAAGCTTTCTTT.